A single sample gave rise to the 3 T cell receptor beta chains below, sequenced in a study of vaccination and CD4 T cells after COVID-19. The Oncomine TCR Beta short-read assay generated sequence data from the DNA of cultured CD4+ T cells. A single record per CDR3 protein comes from TCRdb applying MiXCR to the PCR reads. This table has fewer than 15,000 distinct CDR3 sequences, approximately 40% appearing once. The treatment: approximately 11-day PBMC culture with coronavirus spike peptide pools or control peptides (ViraFEST assay). Their target antigens are unknown. The source material was CD4+ T cells from blood, cultured in vitro. Source of these receptors: a human donor who had recovered from COVID-19.

The chain links TRBV9 to TRBJ2-5, with D tentatively TRBD1 (5 bases). Germline CDR1 and CDR2: SGDLS and YYNGEE. The V end was cut by 4 bases, the J end by 2 bases, with 12 bases between. CDR3 length: 14 residues. In DNA, the CDR3 is TGTGCCAGCAGCTCTCCGACAGATCAAGAGACCCAGTACTTC. This gives the protein CASSSPTDQETQYF.

This rearrangement joins TRBV6-7 to TRBJ1-2; no clear D gene. TRBV6-7 is assigned to the ORF class and has an uncertain function. Trimming took 4 bases from V and 0 from J, leaving 12 bases between them. The CDR3 covers 15 residues. The CDR3 protein is CASSWQENSNYGYTF. The CDR3 bases are TGTGCCAGCAGTTGGCAGGAAAATTCTAACTATGGCTACACCTTC.

This clonotype has just a few counts. This chain uses TRBV6-2 or TRBV6-3 with TRBJ1-5; possibly TRBD1 for D (5 bases). The CDR3 spans 14 residues. V gave up 0 bases and J gave up 2 bases, with 5 bases separating them. Per the germline V gene, CDR1 is MNHEY and CDR2 is SVGEGT. The CDR3 protein is CASSYSGGNQPQHF. CDR3 coding DNA: TGTGCCAGCAGTTACTCGGGGGGCAATCAGCCCCAGCATTTT.